The 5 T cell receptor beta chains below all came from one sample that was sequenced in a study of T cell responses to AZD1222 COVID-19 vaccine. Sequencing was performed with immunoSEQ multiplex PCR; in TCRdb, only in-frame clones are kept and a portion is missing. The sample consists of about 120,000 clones, more than 85% of them appearing once. The sequences come from peripheral blood, collected 28 days after the second AZD1222 dose. Receptors originate from an adult who received the AZD1222 COVID-19 vaccine.

This rearrangement joins TRBV30 to TRBJ2-3; possibly TRBD1 for D (5 bases). There are 13 residues in the CDR3. Germline V gives CDR1 GTSNPN, CDR2 SVGIG (reference sequence). The germline V and J ends were trimmed by 5 bases and 0 bases, with 9 bases remaining between them. The CDR3 region is CAWDAGSTDTQYF. The CDR3 DNA sequence: TGTGCCTGGGATGCAGGGAGCACAGATACGCAGTATTTT.

The count of this clone is one. This sequence joins TRBV6-2 or TRBV6-3 and TRBJ1-5; D gene unclear. This CDR3 contains 13 residues. Germline CDR1 is MNHEY and CDR2 is SVGEGT. Trimming removed 5 bases from V and 12 bases from J, with 17 bases in between. The CDR3 DNA reads as TGTGCCAGCAGTCCCGATCAGGTCATCAACCAGCATTTT. This encodes CASSPDQVINQHF.

A single count supports this clone. The chain recombines TRBV5-1 with TRBJ1-1; 7 bases align to TRBD1. Germline V lookup: CDR1 SGHRS, CDR2 YFSETQ. V lost 7 bases to trimming and J lost 13 bases; unmatched junction nucleotides: 16. The CDR3 is 13 residues long. The DNA of the CDR3 is TGCGCCAGCGCCACCCAACAGGGGCAGGTTGGTTTCTTT. As protein: CASATQQGQVGFF.

J is TRBJ2-3 and V is TRBV19; D is possibly TRBD2 (5 bases). Germline V gene data show CDR1 as LNHDA and CDR2 as SQIVND (reference sequence). This CDR3 has 13 residues. Trimming removed 7 bases from V and 6 bases from J, with 14 bases in between. The DNA of the CDR3 is TGTGCCAGTACCGAGGGCCCTGGGGATACGCAGTATTTT. Its protein product is CASTEGPGDTQYF.

The genes are TRBV7-8 and TRBJ2-3; weak D call: TRBD2 (8 bases). Germline loops: CDR1 SGHVS, CDR2 FQNEAQ. Trimming cost V 2 bases and J 0 bases, with 15 bases left between them. The CDR3 loop spans 17 amino acids. The CDR3 sequence: CASSLRGGQTSTDTQYF. In DNA, the CDR3 is TGTGCCAGCAGCTTACGGGGGGGACAGACTAGCACAGATACGCAGTATTTT.